This T cell receptor beta chain was profiled in a study of glioma-infiltrating T cells (dated by TCRdb to 2016 to 2017). In the study overall: TCR alpha- and beta-chain repertoires were sequenced from glioma tissue, non-neoplastic brain tissue and matched peripheral blood mononuclear cells. To measure how far tissue and blood T-cell populations diverged, each tissue-infiltrating repertoire was compared against the peripheral blood repertoire of the same patient. Three low-grade glioma patients, roughly 8 primary glioblastoma patients and three non-glioma patients contributing non-neoplastic brain tissue were included in the paired cohort. What the study reported, not specific to this receptor: Group comparisons rested on small numbers: three non-neoplastic, three low-grade glioma and eight glioblastoma patients. VJ-independent divergence between tissue and blood was found to be below expectation in non-neoplastic patients but above expectation in all gliomas, particularly low-grade gliomas. Very few CDR3 sequences were shared between tissue and blood, attributed to high CDR3 diversity and limited sampling.

The iRepertoire nested amplicon-rescue multiplex PCR (arm-PCR) platform was used to amplify TCR alpha and beta CDR3 regions from RNA. The input for one-step reverse transcription and amplification was about 85-400 ng of either tissue mRNA or PBMC total RNA. After bead purification, a secondary multiplex PCR added Illumina adapters, and libraries were gel-purified between 200 and 400 bp. Demultiplexing relied on internal 6-nucleotide barcodes carried by the libraries. Sequencing of libraries was performed on an Illumina MiSeq with 2x220 or 2x250 nucleotide paired-end reads. In the source study's methods: FLASH 1.2.11 was used to merge paired reads, and BWA-MEM then aligned the reads to the GRCh37 human genome before TRA and TRB reads were extracted. V and J assignment used an IMGT-derived reference of cassette sequences and CDR3 motifs that included pseudogenes. Reads were translated in three frames, and productive CDR3s were defined by a C…FGXG motif without stop codons. A clonotype was defined as a unique combination of a V-J cassette pair and a CDR3 amino acid sequence. Reads were filtered by Hamming distance, thresholded by each sample's sequence error rate in mapped regions. The raw public data were reprocessed by TCRdb itself: fastp quality trimming at Q25, MiXCR clonotype calling, in-frame beta chains only. Rows are combined by CDR3 protein, so each entry shows the most common genes and DNA. TCRdb, not the authors, supplied the V and J calls. The sample table lists about 2,500 distinct CDR3 sequences, 60% to 75% of them with a count of one. Over 25% of the sample is held by the ten biggest clonotypes.

Turning to this clonotype: Its antigen is currently not known. Base quality data are lacking; no much larger clone is found one base away.

The source material was glioma tissue, nonneoplastic brain tissue, or PBMCs (not recorded which). The receptor was derived from a human donor with low-grade glioma or glioblastoma, undergoing nonglioma brain surgery, or in good health (not recorded which).

The CDR3 reads as follows: CASTGQNTEAFF. The DNA reads as follows: TGTGCCAGTACCGGCCAGAACACTGAAGCTTTCTTT. The chain is encoded by TRBV27 joined to TRBJ1-1, with no D gene named confidently. CDR3 length: 12 amino acids, cysteine to phenylalanine. The retained sequence is limited to the CDR3, 36 bases, with the frame set at the first base. Trimming costs V 9 bases and J 1 base, and their ends lie 9 bases apart. The germline V gene (reference sequence) supplies CDR1 MNHEY and CDR2 SMNVEV.